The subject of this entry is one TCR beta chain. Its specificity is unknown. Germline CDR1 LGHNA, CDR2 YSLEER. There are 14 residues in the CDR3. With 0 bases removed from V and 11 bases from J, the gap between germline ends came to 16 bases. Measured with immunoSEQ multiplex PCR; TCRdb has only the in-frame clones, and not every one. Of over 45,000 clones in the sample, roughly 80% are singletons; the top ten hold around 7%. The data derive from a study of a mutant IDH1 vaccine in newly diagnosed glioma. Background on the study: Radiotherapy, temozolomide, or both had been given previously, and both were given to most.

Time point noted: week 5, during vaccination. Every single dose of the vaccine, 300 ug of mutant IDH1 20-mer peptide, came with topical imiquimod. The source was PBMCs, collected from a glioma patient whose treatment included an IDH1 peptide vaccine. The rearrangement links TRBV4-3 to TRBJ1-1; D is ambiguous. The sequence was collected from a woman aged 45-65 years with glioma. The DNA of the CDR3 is TGCGCCAGCAGCCAAGATAGTGAAGGGAGTGGGGCTTTCTTT. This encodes CASSQDSEGSGAFF.